This T cell receptor (beta chain) was profiled in a study of OX40 agonist ivuxolimab in advanced cancers. Germline loops: CDR1 SNHLY, CDR2 FYNNEI. The CDR3 contains 13 residues. Trimming shortened V by 5 bases and J by 5 bases, and 11 bases separated the two germline ends. Patients were excluded for autoimmune disease history or systemic immunosuppression. Repertoires were generated with immunoSEQ multiplex PCR, while TCRdb's copy carries only in-frame clones and drops some. Among some 65,000 clones listed, roughly 90% were seen once. About this clone itself: Its specificity is unknown.

Findings of the study overall: Several nonresponders also turned out to have low normalized T-cell clonal expansion.

The receptor was isolated from an adult with an advanced solid tumor such as melanoma, head and neck, liver or kidney cancer. V usage is TRBV2 and J usage is TRBJ2-3; possible D gene TRBD2, 6 bases. The starting material was CD4+ or CD8+ T cells sorted from blood, obtained in a trial of the OX40 agonist ivuxolimab. The CDR3 region has the DNA TGTGCCAGCAGTAATAGGGGAGGAGATACGCAGTATTTT. This encodes CASSNRGGDTQYF. Full variable domain (missing parts from reference TRBV2 and TRBJ2-3): EPEVTQTPSHQVTQMGQEVILRCVPISNHLYFYWYRQILGQKVEFLVSFYNNEISEKSEIFDDQFSVERPDGSNFTLKIRSTKLEDSAMYFCASSNRGGDTQYFGPGTRLTVL.